These T cell receptor beta chains were read from a single sample in a study of cytomegalovirus exposure and HLA in healthy donors. Data came from immunoSEQ multiplex PCR; TCRdb stores just in-frame clones and leaves some out. The sample records roughly 130,000 clones, about three quarters being singletons. Sequencing was carried out using PBMCs. These receptor sequences come from a man between 40 and 49 years old in good health and CMV-seronegative. CDR3s include the opening cysteine and the closing phenylalanine or tryptophan. D genes are given only for firm matches. For some rows the clone size is stated as once, few or many, or as a class when expanded; others skip it.

d_gene	v_gene	abundance	len	j_gene	CDR3aa	CDR3nt
TRBD2	TRBV6-1	-	20	TRBJ2-3	CASSESVGLAGVGGTDTQYF	TGTGCCAGCAGTGAAAGTGTGGGACTAGCGGGAGTGGGGGGCACAGATACGCAGTATTTT
TRBD2	TRBV6-1	-	18	TRBJ2-5	CASSEVTSGGQRKETQYF	TGTGCCAGCAGTGAAGTGACTAGCGGGGGGCAGAGGAAAGAGACCCAGTACTTC
TRBD2	TRBV27	-	16	TRBJ2-3	CASRKVGLVLSDTQYF	TGTGCCAGCAGGAAGGTGGGACTAGTGCTCTCAGATACGCAGTATTTT
TRBD1	TRBV2	-	17	TRBJ2-7	CASSPHRSGQGDYEQYF	TGTGCCAGCAGTCCCCACCGCAGCGGACAGGGGGACTACGAGCAGTACTTC
TRBD1	TRBV6-5	-	14	TRBJ1-5	CASRTQGSGQPQHF	TGTGCCAGCAGAACACAGGGGAGCGGGCAGCCCCAGCATTTT
TRBD2	TRBV5-4	-	15	TRBJ2-7	CASSPPGLAGREQYF	TGTGCCAGCAGCCCGCCGGGACTAGCGGGTCGTGAGCAGTACTTC
-	TRBV29-1	-	14	TRBJ2-5	CSVERTAGQETQYF	TGCAGCGTTGAACGGACTGCCGGTCAAGAGACCCAGTACTTC
-	TRBV11-2	once	17	TRBJ1-2	CASSLDLMAGLNYGYTF	TGTGCCAGCAGCTTAGACCTGATGGCAGGTCTTAACTATGGCTACACCTTC
TRBD1	TRBV16	-	14	TRBJ2-7	CASSVQGGSYEQYF	TGTGCCAGCAGCGTACAGGGGGGATCCTACGAGCAGTACTTC
-	TRBV5-4	once	15	TRBJ1-2	CASSLGTGNHYGYTF	TGTGCCAGCAGCTTGGGTACAGGGAATCACTATGGCTACACCTTC
-	TRBV28	-	14	TRBJ1-3	CASSFRGSGNTIYF	TGTGCCAGCAGTTTTCGGGGGTCTGGAAACACCATATATTTT
-	TRBV6-6	-	15	TRBJ2-6	CASSYSASGANGLTF	TGTGCCAGCAGTTACTCAGCTTCTGGGGCCAACGGCCTGACTTTC
TRBD2	TRBV2	-	14	TRBJ2-7	CATTGGPITYEQYF	TGTGCCACTACGGGGGGGCCAATTACCTACGAGCAGTACTTC
-	TRBV9	-	12	TRBJ2-7	CASGAGLNEQYF	TGTGCCAGCGGGGCGGGGCTGAACGAGCAGTACTTC
-	TRBV6-5	once	14	TRBJ1-5	CASSELGAGQPQHF	TGTGCCAGCAGTGAATTGGGGGCAGGTCAGCCCCAGCATTTT
-	TRBV5-8	few	15	TRBJ2-7	CASSFGRESSYEQYF	TGTGCCAGCAGCTTTGGCAGGGAAAGCTCCTACGAGCAGTACTTC
TRBD2	TRBV7-9	-	19	TRBJ2-5	CASSLPIGLLAGDQETQYF	TGTGCCAGCAGCTTACCCATCGGCCTACTAGCGGGTGATCAAGAGACCCAGTACTTC
TRBD1	TRBV7-3	-	13	TRBJ2-5	CASSPDRVETQYF	TGTGCCAGCAGCCCAGACAGGGTTGAGACCCAGTACTTC
-	TRBV7-9	-	16	TRBJ2-2	CASSLDDAGVTGELFF	TGTGCCAGCAGCTTAGATGATGCAGGGGTCACCGGGGAGCTGTTTTTT
-	TRBV5-4	few	15	TRBJ2-7	CASSQVLDGGYEQYF	TGCGCCAGCAGCCAAGTCCTTGACGGAGGCTACGAGCAGTACTTC
-	TRBV6-1	-	12	TRBJ2-2	CASSSGTGELFF	TGTGCCAGCAGTAGCGGCACCGGGGAGCTGTTTTTT
-	TRBV6-1	-	13	TRBJ1-1	CASTTGYPTEAFF	TGTGCCAGCACTACAGGGTATCCGACTGAAGCTTTCTTT
-	TRBV4-3	-	15	TRBJ2-1	CASSHLAGDYNEQFF	TGCGCCAGCAGCCACCTGGCGGGCGATTACAATGAGCAGTTCTTC
TRBD2	TRBV7-7	-	16	TRBJ2-5	CASSPRTSGNRETQYF	TGTGCCAGCAGCCCCCGGACTAGCGGGAACCGTGAGACCCAGTACTTC
-	TRBV28	few	15	TRBJ2-3	CASSLLREDTDTQYF	TGTGCCAGCAGTCTTTTGAGGGAGGACACAGATACGCAGTATTTT
-	TRBV9	-	16	TRBJ2-3	CASSVGGGPGTDTQYF	TGTGCCAGCAGCGTAGGAGGCGGGCCAGGAACAGATACGCAGTATTTT
-	TRBV6-6	-	13	TRBJ2-7	CASSYSQGYEQYF	TGTGCCAGCAGTTACTCGCAGGGCTACGAGCAGTACTTC
TRBD2	TRBV5-1	-	16	TRBJ2-7	CASSPGLAQSSYEQYF	TGCGCCAGCAGCCCCGGACTAGCGCAGAGCTCCTACGAGCAGTACTTC
-	TRBV7-9	once	13	TRBJ2-3	CASSSAGTDTQYF	TGTGCCAGCAGTTCAGCGGGCACAGATACGCAGTATTTT
TRBD2	TRBV10-1	-	16	TRBJ2-7	CASSEWGSGNLYEQYF	TGCGCCAGCAGTGAGTGGGGTAGCGGGAATTTATACGAGCAGTACTTC
-	TRBV29-1	-	13	TRBJ2-6	CSVVEPGANVLTF	TGCAGCGTTGTTGAGCCTGGGGCCAACGTCCTGACTTTC
TRBD1	TRBV28	-	16	TRBJ1-6	CASSFSDRGFYSPLHF	TGTGCCAGCAGTTTTAGTGACAGGGGGTTCTATTCACCCCTCCACTTT
-	TRBV18	-	14	TRBJ2-7	CASSPVGRGYEQYF	TGTGCCAGCTCACCCGTGGGTAGGGGCTACGAGCAGTACTTC
-	TRBV6-6	few	14	TRBJ2-5	CASSYRGYQETQYF	TGTGCCAGCAGTTACCGAGGGTACCAAGAGACCCAGTACTTC
TRBD2	TRBV7-3	once	17	TRBJ2-1	CASSSNPTSGGDNEQFF	TGTGCCAGCAGCTCGAATCCTACTAGCGGGGGGGACAATGAGCAGTTCTTC
-	TRBV30	-	13	TRBJ1-5	CAWSSRGNQPQHF	TGTGCCTGGAGTAGTCGGGGCAATCAGCCCCAGCATTTT
TRBD1	TRBV5-1	-	14	TRBJ2-2	CASSFWTGDGELFF	TGCGCCAGCAGCTTCTGGACAGGGGACGGGGAGCTGTTTTTT
-	TRBV5-1	-	14	TRBJ1-5	CASSLDSYNQPQHF	TGCGCCAGCAGCTTGGACAGCTACAATCAGCCCCAGCATTTT
-	TRBV7-8	many	12	TRBJ1-1	CASSLGNREAFF	TGTGCCAGCAGCTTAGGAAACAGGGAAGCTTTCTTT
-	TRBV10-3	-	15	TRBJ2-5	CAISETDRYQETQYF	TGTGCCATCAGTGAGACCGACAGATACCAAGAGACCCAGTACTTC
-	TRBV7-2	-	15	TRBJ2-5	CASSLVRGSAETQYF	TGTGCCAGCAGCTTAGTCAGGGGTTCAGCAGAGACCCAGTACTTC
TRBD2	TRBV30	few	13	TRBJ2-2	CASPGLAGRELFF	TGTGCCTCCCCGGGACTAGCGGGGCGGGAGCTGTTTTTT